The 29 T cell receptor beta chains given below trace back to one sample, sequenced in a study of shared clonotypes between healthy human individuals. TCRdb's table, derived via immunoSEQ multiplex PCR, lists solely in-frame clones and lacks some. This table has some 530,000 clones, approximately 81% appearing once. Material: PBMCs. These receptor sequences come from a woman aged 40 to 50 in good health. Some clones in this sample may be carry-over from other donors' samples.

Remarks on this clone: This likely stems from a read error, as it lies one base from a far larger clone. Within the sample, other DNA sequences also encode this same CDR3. CDR3 nucleotide sequence: TGTGCCTGGAGCCGGGATTTCAACACCGGGGAGCTGTTTTTT. It codes for CAWSRDFNTGELFF. The chain has TRBV30 and TRBJ2-2; the D gene is possibly TRBD2 (5 bases). V lost 3 bases and J lost 2, with 10 bases in between. This CDR3 region has 14 residues. Germline CDR1 GTSNPN, CDR2 SVGIG (reference sequence).

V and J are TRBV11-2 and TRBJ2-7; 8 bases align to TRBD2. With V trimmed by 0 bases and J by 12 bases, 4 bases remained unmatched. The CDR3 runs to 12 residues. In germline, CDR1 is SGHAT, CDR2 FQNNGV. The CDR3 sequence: CASSLDGGGLYF. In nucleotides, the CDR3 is TGTGCCAGCAGCTTAGACGGCGGGGGGTTGTACTTC.

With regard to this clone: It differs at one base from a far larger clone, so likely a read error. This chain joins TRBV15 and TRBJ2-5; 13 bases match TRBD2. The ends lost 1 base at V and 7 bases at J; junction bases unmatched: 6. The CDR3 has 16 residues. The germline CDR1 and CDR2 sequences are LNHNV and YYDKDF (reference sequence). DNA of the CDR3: TGTGCCACCAGCAGAGGAGGGACTAGCGGGGATAGGACCCAGTACTTC. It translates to CATSRGGTSGDRTQYF.

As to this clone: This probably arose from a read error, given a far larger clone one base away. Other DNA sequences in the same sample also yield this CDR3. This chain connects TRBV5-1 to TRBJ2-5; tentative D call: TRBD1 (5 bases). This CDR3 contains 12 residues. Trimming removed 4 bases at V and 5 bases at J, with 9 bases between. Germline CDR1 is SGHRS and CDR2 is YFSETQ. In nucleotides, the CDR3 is TGCGCCAGCAGCCTGACAGCCGAGACCCAGTACTTC. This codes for CASSLTAETQYF.

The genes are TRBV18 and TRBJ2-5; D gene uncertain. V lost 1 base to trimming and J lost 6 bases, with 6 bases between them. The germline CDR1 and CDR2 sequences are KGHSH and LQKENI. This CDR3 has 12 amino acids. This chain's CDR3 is CASSPRDQTQYF. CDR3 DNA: TGTGCCAGCTCACCACGGGATCAGACCCAGTACTTC.

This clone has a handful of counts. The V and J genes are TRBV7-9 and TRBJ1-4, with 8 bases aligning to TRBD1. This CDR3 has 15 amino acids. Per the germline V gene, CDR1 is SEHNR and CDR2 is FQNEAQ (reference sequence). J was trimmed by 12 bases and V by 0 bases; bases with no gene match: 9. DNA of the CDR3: TGTGCCAGCAGCTTAGCCCAGGGGGCCGATGATGAACTGTTTTTT. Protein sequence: CASSLAQGADDELFF.

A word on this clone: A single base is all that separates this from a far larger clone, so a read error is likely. Written as DNA, the CDR3 is TGTGCCAGCAGTGCTGGGACGGGAGATCTAGCCAAAAACATTCAGCACTTC. Its translation is CASSAGTGDLAKNIQHF. The chain has TRBV25-1 and TRBJ2-4; D might be TRBD2 (6 bases). The CDR3 has 17 residues. Germline CDR1 and CDR2: MGHDK and SYGVNS. Using reference TRBV25-1 and TRBJ2-4 for the parts outside the CDR3, the full variable domain is EADIYQTPRYLVIGTGKKITLECSQTMGHDKMYWYQQDPGMELHLIHYSYGVNSTEKGDLSSESTVSRIRTEHFPLTLESARPSHTSQYLCASSAGTGDLAKNIQHFGAGTRLSVL.

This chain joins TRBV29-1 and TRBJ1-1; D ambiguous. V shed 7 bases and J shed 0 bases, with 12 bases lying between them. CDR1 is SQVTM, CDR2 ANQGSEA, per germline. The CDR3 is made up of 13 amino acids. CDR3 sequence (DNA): TGCAGCGCATCGACACTAATGAACACTGAAGCTTTCTTT. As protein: CSASTLMNTEAFF.

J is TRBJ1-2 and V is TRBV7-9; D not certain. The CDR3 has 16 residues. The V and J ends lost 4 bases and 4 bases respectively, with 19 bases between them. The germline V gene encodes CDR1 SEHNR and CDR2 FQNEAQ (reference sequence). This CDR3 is CASSSRGSRAGYGYTF. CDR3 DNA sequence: TGTGCCAGCAGCTCCCGAGGCTCCCGGGCAGGCTATGGCTACACCTTC. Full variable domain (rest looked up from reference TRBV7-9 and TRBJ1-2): DTGVSQNPRHKITKRGQNVTFRCDPISEHNRLYWYRQTLGQGPEFLTYFQNEAQLEKSRLLSDRFSAERPKGSFSTLEIQRTEQGDSAMYLCASSSRGSRAGYGYTFGSGTRLTVV.

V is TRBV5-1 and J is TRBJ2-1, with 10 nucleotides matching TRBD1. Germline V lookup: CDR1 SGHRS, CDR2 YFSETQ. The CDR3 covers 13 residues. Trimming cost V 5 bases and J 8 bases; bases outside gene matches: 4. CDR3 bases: TGCGCCAGCAGGACAGGGGGCCTAGATGAGCAGTTCTTC. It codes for CASRTGGLDEQFF.

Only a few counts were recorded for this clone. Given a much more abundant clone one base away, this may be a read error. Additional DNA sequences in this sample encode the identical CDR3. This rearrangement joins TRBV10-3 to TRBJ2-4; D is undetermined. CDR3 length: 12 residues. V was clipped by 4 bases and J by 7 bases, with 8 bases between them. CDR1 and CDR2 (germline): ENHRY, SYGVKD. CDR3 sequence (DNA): TGTGCCATCAGTGGTGAATCCAACATTCAGTACTTC. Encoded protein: CAISGESNIQYF.

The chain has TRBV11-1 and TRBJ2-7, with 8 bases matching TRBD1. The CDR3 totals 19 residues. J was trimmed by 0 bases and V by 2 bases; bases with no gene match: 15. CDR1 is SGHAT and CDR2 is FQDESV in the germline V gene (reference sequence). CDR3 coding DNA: TGTGCCAGCAGCTTATCCCCCCCTGGACAGGGTCCGGGCTCCTACGAGCAGTACTTC. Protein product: CASSLSPPGQGPGSYEQYF. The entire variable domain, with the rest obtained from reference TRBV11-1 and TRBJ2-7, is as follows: EAEVAQSPRYKITEKSQAVAFWCDPISGHATLYWYRQILGQGPELLVQFQDESVVDDSQLPKDRFSAERLKGVDSTLKIQPAELGDSAMYLCASSLSPPGQGPGSYEQYFGPGTRLTVT.

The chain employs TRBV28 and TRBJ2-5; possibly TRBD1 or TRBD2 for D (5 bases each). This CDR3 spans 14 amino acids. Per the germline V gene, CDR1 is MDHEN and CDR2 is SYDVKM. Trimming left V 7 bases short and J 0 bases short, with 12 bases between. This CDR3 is CASTEGRYQETQYF. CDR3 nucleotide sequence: TGTGCCAGCACCGAGGGGAGATACCAAGAGACCCAGTACTTC.

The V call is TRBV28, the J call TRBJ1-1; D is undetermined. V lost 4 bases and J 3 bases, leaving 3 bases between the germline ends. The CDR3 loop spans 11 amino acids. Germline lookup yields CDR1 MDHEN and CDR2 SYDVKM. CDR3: CASSWDTEAFF. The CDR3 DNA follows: TGTGCCAGCAGTTGGGACACTGAAGCTTTCTTT.

CDR3 sequence (DNA): TGTGCCAGCAGACACAGGGACACCGGGGAGCTGTTTTTT. This sequence encodes CASRHRDTGELFF. The chain employs TRBV6-6 and TRBJ2-2, with D possibly being TRBD1 (6 bases). This CDR3 contains 13 residues. Germline V gene data show CDR1 as MNHNY and CDR2 as SVGAGI (reference sequence). Trimming removed 6 bases at V and 3 bases at J, with 8 bases between.

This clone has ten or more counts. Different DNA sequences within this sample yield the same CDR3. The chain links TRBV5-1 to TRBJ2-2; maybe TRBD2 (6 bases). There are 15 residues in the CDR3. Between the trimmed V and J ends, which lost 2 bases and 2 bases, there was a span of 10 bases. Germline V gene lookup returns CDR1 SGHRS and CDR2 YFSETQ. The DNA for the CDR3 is TGCGCCAGCAGCTTAGGGGAGGTAAACACCGGGGAGCTGTTTTTT. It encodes CASSLGEVNTGELFF.

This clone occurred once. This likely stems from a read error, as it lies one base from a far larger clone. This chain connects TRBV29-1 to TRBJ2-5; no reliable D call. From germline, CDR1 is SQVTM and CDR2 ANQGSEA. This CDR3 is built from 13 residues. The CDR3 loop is CGVGYQIQETQYF. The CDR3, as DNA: TGCGGCGTTGGTTATCAAATCCAAGAGACCCAGTACTTC. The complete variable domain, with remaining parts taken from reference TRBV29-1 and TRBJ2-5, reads SAVISQKPSRDICQRGTSLTIQCQVDSQVTMMFWYRQQPGQSLTLIATANQGSEATYESGFVIDKFPISRPNLTFSTLTVSNMSPEDSSIYLCGVGYQIQETQYFGPGTRLLVL.

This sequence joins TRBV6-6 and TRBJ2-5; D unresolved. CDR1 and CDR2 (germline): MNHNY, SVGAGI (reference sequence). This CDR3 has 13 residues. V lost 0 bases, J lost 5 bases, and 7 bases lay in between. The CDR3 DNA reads TGTGCCAGCAGTTACTCGAAGTTGGAGACCCAGTACTTC. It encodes CASSYSKLETQYF.

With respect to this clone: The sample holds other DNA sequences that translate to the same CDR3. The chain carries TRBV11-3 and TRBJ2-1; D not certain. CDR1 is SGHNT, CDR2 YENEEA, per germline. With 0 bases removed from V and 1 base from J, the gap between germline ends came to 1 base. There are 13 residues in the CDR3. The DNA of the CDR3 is TGTGCCAGCAGCTTAGATTCCTACAATGAGCAGTTCTTC. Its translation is CASSLDSYNEQFF.

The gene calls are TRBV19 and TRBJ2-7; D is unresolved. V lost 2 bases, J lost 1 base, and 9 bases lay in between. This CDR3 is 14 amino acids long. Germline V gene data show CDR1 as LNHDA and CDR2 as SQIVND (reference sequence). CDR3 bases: TGTGCCAGTAGTATAAGGGCAGGATCCTACGAGCAGTACTTC. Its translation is CASSIRAGSYEQYF.

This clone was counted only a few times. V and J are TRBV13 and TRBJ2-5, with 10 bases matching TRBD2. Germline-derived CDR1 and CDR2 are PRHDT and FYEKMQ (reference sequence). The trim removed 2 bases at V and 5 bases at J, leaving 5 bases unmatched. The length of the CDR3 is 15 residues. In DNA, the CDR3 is TGTGCCAGCAGCTTACGAGCGGGAGGGCGCGAGACCCAGTACTTC. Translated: CASSLRAGGRETQYF. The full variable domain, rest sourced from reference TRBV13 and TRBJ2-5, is AAGVIQSPRHLIKEKRETATLKCYPIPRHDTVYWYQQGPGQDPQFLISFYEKMQSDKGSIPDRFSAQQFSDYHSELNMSSLELGDSALYFCASSLRAGGRETQYFGPGTRLLVL.

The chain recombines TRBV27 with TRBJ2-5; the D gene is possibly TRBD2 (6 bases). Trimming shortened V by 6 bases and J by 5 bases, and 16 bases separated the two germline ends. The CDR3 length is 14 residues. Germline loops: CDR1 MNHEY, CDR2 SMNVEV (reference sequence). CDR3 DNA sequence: TGTGCCAGCAGCCATCGGGGGAGTGGGGAGACCCAGTACTTC. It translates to CASSHRGSGETQYF.

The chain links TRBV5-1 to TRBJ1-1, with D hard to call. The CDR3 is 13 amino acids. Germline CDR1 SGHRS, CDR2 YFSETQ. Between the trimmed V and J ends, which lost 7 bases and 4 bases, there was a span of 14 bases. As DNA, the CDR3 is TGCGCCAGCCGACGCGTTATGGGCACTGAAGCTTTCTTT. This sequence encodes CASRRVMGTEAFF.

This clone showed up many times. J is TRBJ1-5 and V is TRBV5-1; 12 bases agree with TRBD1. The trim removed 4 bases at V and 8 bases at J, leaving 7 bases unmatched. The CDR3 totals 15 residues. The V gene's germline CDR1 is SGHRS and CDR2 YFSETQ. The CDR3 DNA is TGCGCCAGCAGCCAGGGACAGGGGGCCGGGGAGCCCCAGCATTTT. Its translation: CASSQGQGAGEPQHF.

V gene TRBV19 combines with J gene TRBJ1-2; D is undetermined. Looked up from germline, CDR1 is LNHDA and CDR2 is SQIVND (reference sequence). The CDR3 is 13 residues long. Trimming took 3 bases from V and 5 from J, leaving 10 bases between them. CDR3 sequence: CASSIEGFYGYTF. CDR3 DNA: TGTGCCAGTAGTATTGAGGGATTTTATGGCTACACCTTC.

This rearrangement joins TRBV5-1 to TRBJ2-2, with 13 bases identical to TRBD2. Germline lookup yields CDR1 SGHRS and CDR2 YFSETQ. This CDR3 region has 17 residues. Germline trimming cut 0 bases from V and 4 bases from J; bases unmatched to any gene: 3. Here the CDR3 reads CASSLGLAGGGTGELFF. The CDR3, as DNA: TGCGCCAGCAGCTTGGGACTAGCGGGAGGAGGCACCGGGGAGCTGTTTTTT. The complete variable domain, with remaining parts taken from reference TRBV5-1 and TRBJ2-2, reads KAGVTQTPRYLIKTRGQQVTLSCSPISGHRSVSWYQQTPGQGLQFLFEYFSETQRNKGNFPGRFSGRQFSNSRSEMNVSTLELGDSALYLCASSLGLAGGGTGELFFGEGSRLTVL.

CDR3 sequence reads: CASTPMWGGSYTF. The CDR3 DNA reads as TGTGCCAGCACACCTATGTGGGGGGGTAGCTACACCTTC. The gene calls are TRBV6-5 and TRBJ1-2; D might be TRBD1 (5 bases). Trimming cost V 7 bases and J 9 bases, with 18 bases left between them. This CDR3 has 13 amino acids. Germline V CDR1 and CDR2: MNHEY, SVGAGI.

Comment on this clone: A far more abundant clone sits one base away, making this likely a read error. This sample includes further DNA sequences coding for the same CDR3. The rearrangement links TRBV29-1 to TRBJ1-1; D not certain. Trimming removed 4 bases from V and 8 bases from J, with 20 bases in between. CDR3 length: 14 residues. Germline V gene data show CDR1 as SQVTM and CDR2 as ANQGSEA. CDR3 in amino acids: CSVVLTRGGIEAFF. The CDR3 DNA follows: TGCAGCGTTGTCCTAACCCGGGGTGGGATCGAAGCTTTCTTT.

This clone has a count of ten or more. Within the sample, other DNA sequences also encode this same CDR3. The CDR3 coding sequence is TGTGCCAGCAGCTTAGGTTACAGCCCTGGAAACACCATATATTTT. This encodes CASSLGYSPGNTIYF. This sequence joins TRBV7-6 and TRBJ1-3; D unresolved. Germline V gene data show CDR1 as SGHVS and CDR2 as FNYEAQ. The CDR3 consists of 15 residues. The V end was cut by 1 base, the J end by 2 bases, with 9 bases between.